The rows below give T cell receptor beta chains drawn from one sample of a study of T-cell reconstitution after alpha-beta-depleted transplantation in children. TCRdb re-derived calls from the PCR reads in MiXCR, one entry per CDR3 protein. The sample includes around 450,000 distinct CDR3 sequences, 10% of them seen just once. The sequencing here drew on PBMCs, taken before TCRalphabeta/CD19-depleted stem cell transplant. These receptors were taken from a child aged 2 to 10 with inherited bone marrow failure, due to receive a stem cell transplant. CDR3s include the opening cysteine and the closing phenylalanine or tryptophan. Fields, in order: clone size, J gene, D gene, V gene, CDR3 protein, CDR3 DNA. The D gene is left open where the match is weak. Clone size is given for some rows only: seen once, a few or many times, or a class if the clone is expanded.

clone size: many; J gene: TRBJ2-3; D gene: .; V gene: TRBV7-9; CDR3 protein: CASPSQYF; CDR3 DNA: TGTGCCAGCCCCTCGCAGTATTTT
clone size: .; J gene: TRBJ2-1; D gene: .; V gene: TRBV2; CDR3 protein: CASSEARRDNEQFF; CDR3 DNA: TGTGCCAGCAGTGAAGCGCGTCGGGACAATGAGCAGTTCTTC
clone size: many; J gene: TRBJ1-2; D gene: .; V gene: TRBV6-1; CDR3 protein: CASSQFRSGLNYGYTF; CDR3 DNA: TGTGCCAGCAGTCAGTTCAGGAGTGGGCTTAACTATGGCTACACCTTC
clone size: many; J gene: TRBJ1-2; D gene: TRBD1; V gene: TRBV27; CDR3 protein: CASSHHGTGVNYGYTF; CDR3 DNA: TGTGCCAGCAGTCACCACGGGACAGGGGTAAACTATGGCTACACCTTC
clone size: many; J gene: TRBJ2-3; D gene: .; V gene: TRBV7-2; CDR3 protein: CASSLDILAGTQYF; CDR3 DNA: TGTGCCAGCAGCTTAGATATCCTTGCGGGTACGCAGTATTTT
clone size: many; J gene: TRBJ2-7; D gene: .; V gene: TRBV7-9; CDR3 protein: CASSLGSMLYEQYF; CDR3 DNA: TGTGCCAGCAGCTTAGGCAGCATGCTCTACGAGCAGTACTTC
clone size: many; J gene: TRBJ1-6; D gene: .; V gene: TRBV4-3; CDR3 protein: CASSQDAGTYSPLHF; CDR3 DNA: TGCGCCAGCAGCCAAGATGCAGGGACTTATTCACCCCTCCACTTT
clone size: many; J gene: TRBJ2-3; D gene: .; V gene: TRBV29-1; CDR3 protein: CSVEGGFDDTQYF; CDR3 DNA: TGCAGCGTTGAAGGGGGATTTGATGATACGCAGTATTTT
clone size: .; J gene: TRBJ2-7; D gene: .; V gene: TRBV4-2; CDR3 protein: CASSQDLKTEIYEQYF; CDR3 DNA: TGTGCCAGCAGCCAAGACCTAAAGACAGAAATTTACGAGCAGTACTTC
clone size: many; J gene: TRBJ2-7; D gene: TRBD2; V gene: TRBV15; CDR3 protein: CATSRDPSGLAPEQYF; CDR3 DNA: TGTGCCACCAGCAGAGACCCCTCGGGACTAGCGCCCGAGCAGTACTTC
clone size: many; J gene: TRBJ2-7; D gene: TRBD2; V gene: TRBV7-2; CDR3 protein: CASSLALPAGALYF; CDR3 DNA: TGTGCCAGCAGCTTAGCCTTGCCCGCGGGAGCCCTCTACTTC
clone size: many; J gene: TRBJ2-5; D gene: .; V gene: TRBV7-6; CDR3 protein: CASRTLQETQYF; CDR3 DNA: TGTGCCAGTAGGACCCTCCAAGAGACCCAGTACTTC
clone size: many; J gene: TRBJ2-2; D gene: .; V gene: TRBV27; CDR3 protein: CASSLFTPGELFF; CDR3 DNA: TGTGCCAGCAGTTTATTTACCCCCGGGGAGCTGTTTTTT
clone size: many; J gene: TRBJ1-6; D gene: .; V gene: TRBV6-5; CDR3 protein: CASSYDQAGDSPLHF; CDR3 DNA: TGTGCCAGCAGTTACGATCAGGCCGGAGATTCACCCCTCCACTTT
clone size: many; J gene: TRBJ2-3; D gene: .; V gene: TRBV24-1; CDR3 protein: CATSDLRDTDTQYF; CDR3 DNA: TGTGCCACCAGTGATCTCCGGGACACAGATACGCAGTATTTT
clone size: many; J gene: TRBJ1-5; D gene: TRBD1; V gene: TRBV12-3/TRBV12-4; CDR3 protein: CASSPPGQGRRQPQHF; CDR3 DNA: TGTGCCAGCAGCCCCCCGGGACAGGGTAGACGGCAGCCCCAGCATTTT
clone size: many; J gene: TRBJ2-2; D gene: .; V gene: TRBV20-1; CDR3 protein: CSATKNNPNTGELFF; CDR3 DNA: TGCAGTGCTACCAAGAATAACCCGAACACCGGGGAGCTGTTTTTT
clone size: many; J gene: TRBJ2-1; D gene: TRBD2; V gene: TRBV20-1; CDR3 protein: CSASPGLAGDNEQFF; CDR3 DNA: TGCAGTGCTAGCCCCGGACTAGCGGGAGATAATGAGCAGTTCTTC
clone size: many; J gene: TRBJ2-5; D gene: .; V gene: TRBV11-2; CDR3 protein: CASSPPVGRDPPSETQYF; CDR3 DNA: TGTGCCAGCAGCCCCCCGGTCGGGCGGGACCCCCCGAGTGAGACCCAGTACTTC
clone size: many; J gene: TRBJ1-2; D gene: .; V gene: TRBV5-1; CDR3 protein: CASSLDPGVGGYTF; CDR3 DNA: TGCGCCAGCAGCTTGGACCCGGGGGTCGGTGGCTACACCTTC
clone size: many; J gene: TRBJ2-3; D gene: TRBD1; V gene: TRBV5-5; CDR3 protein: CASSLGQGVITDTQYF; CDR3 DNA: TGTGCCAGCAGCTTGGGGCAGGGGGTTATCACAGATACGCAGTATTTT
clone size: many; J gene: TRBJ2-7; D gene: .; V gene: TRBV20-1; CDR3 protein: CSVEQGGVEQYF; CDR3 DNA: TGCAGTGTTGAGCAGGGGGGGGTCGAGCAGTACTTC